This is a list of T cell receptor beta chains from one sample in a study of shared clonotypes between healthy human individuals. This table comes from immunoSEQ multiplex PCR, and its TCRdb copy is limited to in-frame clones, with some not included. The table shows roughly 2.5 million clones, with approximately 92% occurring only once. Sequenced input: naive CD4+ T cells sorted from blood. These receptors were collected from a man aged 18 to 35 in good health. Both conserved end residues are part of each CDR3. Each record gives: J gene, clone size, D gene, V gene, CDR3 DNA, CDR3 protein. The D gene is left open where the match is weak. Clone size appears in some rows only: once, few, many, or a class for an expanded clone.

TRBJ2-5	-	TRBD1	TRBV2	TGTGCCAGCAGTGAGGACAGGGCTTCCGAGACCCAGTACTTC	CASSEDRASETQYF
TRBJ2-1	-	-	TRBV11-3	TGTGCCAGCAGCTTTACCAGCGAGGGTGAGCAGTTCTTC	CASSFTSEGEQFF
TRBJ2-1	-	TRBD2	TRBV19	TGTGCCAGTAGAATCCTAGCGGGAGGAAATGAGCAGTTCTTC	CASRILAGGNEQFF
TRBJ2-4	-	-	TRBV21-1	TGTGCCAGCAGTACCAGCGGACTCCTTAGATTAGCCAAAAACATTCAGTACTTC	CASSTSGLLRLAKNIQYF
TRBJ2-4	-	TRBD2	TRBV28	TGTGCCAGCAGCGGGAGGGTCTCGGCCGACATTCAGTACTTC	CASSGRVSADIQYF
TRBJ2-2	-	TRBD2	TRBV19	TGTGCCAGTAGTATAGCTGTCCGGGAGGCCGGGGAGCTGTTTTTT	CASSIAVREAGELFF
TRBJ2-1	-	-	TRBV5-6	TGTGCCAGCAGCAGGGACTCTATCTATGAGCAGTTCTTC	CASSRDSIYEQFF
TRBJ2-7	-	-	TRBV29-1	TGCAGCGTTGTGGGCAACTCCTACGAGCAGTACTTC	CSVVGNSYEQYF
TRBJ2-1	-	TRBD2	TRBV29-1	TGCAGCGTTGGCGGTACGGGAGGGGTAAACAATGAGCAGTTCTTC	CSVGGTGGVNNEQFF
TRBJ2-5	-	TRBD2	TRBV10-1	TGCGCCAGCAGTGAGAGTAAAGCGGGGGCCCGGGAGACCCAGTACTTC	CASSESKAGARETQYF
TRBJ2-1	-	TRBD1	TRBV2	TGTGCCAGCGTAATTAGTGAGGACAGGGGGGGGTTCTTC	CASVISEDRGGFF
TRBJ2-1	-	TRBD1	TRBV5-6	TGTGCCAGCAGCTCGGAGACAGGGGCCCCCTACAATGAGCAGTTCTTC	CASSSETGAPYNEQFF
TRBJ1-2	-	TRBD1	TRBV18	TGTGCCAGCTCAAATGGACAGGGCAGCTATGGCTACACCTTC	CASSNGQGSYGYTF
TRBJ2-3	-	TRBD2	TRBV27	TGTGCCAGCAGTTTACTAGCGGGAGGCCGGGGAGATACGCAGTATTTT	CASSLLAGGRGDTQYF
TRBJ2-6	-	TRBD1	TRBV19	TGTGCCAGTAGTCCACTAACAACAGGGGATGGGGCCAACGTCCTGACTTTC	CASSPLTTGDGANVLTF
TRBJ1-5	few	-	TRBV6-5	TGTGCCAGCAGTTACTTGGGAAGCAATCAGCCCCAGCATTTT	CASSYLGSNQPQHF
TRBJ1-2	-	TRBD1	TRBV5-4	TGTGCCAGCAGCCTCGGACAGGGAGTTGGGCTTAACTATGGCTACACCTTC	CASSLGQGVGLNYGYTF
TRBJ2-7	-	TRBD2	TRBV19	TGTGCCAGTAGTACCGGACTAGCGGGGCTGTCCTACGAGCAGTACTTC	CASSTGLAGLSYEQYF
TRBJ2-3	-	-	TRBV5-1	TGCGCCAGCAGCTTAATGGGGGGCACAGATACGCAGTATTTT	CASSLMGGTDTQYF
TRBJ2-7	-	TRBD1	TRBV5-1	TGCGCCAGCAGCGCCACCGGGACAGGGGCGGATCAGCAGTACTTC	CASSATGTGADQQYF
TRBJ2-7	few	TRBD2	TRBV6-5	TGTGCCAGCACCCAGGGAGGGTTCCCCCGCGACGAGCAGTACTTC	CASTQGGFPRDEQYF
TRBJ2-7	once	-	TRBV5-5	TGTGCCAGCAGCTTTGACGCTGGACCCTACGAGCAGTACTTC	CASSFDAGPYEQYF
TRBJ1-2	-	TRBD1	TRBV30	TGTGCCTGGAGTGTACGAATTAACAGGGGGAACTATGGCTACACCTTC	CAWSVRINRGNYGYTF
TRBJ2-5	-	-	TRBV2	TGTGCCAGCAGGCAGAACCAAGAGACCCAGTACTTC	CASRQNQETQYF
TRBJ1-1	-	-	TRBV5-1	TGCGCCAGCACGGAATCGATATCGGCGGTGAGGGAAGCTTTCTTT	CASTESISAVREAFF
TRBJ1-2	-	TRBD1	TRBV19	TGTGCCAGTAGTCTTATCTTGGGACAGGGGAATGGCTACACCTTC	CASSLILGQGNGYTF
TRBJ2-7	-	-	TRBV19	TGTGCCAGTAGTAGCGGACAGTCCTACGAGCAGTACTTC	CASSSGQSYEQYF
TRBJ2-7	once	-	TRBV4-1	TGCGCCAGCAGCCAACCGGGACCCTACGAGCAGTACTTC	CASSQPGPYEQYF
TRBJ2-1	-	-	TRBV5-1	TGCGCCAGCAGCTTGGCCCCCCCTAACAATGAGCAGTTCTTC	CASSLAPPNNEQFF
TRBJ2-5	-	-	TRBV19	TGTGCCAGTAGTATAAACAGGAAAGAGACCCAGTACTTC	CASSINRKETQYF
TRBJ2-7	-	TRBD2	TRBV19	TGTGCCAGTAGTATGGGACTAGCGGGGCCCTACGAGCAGTACTTC	CASSMGLAGPYEQYF
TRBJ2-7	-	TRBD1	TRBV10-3	TGTGCCATCAACCCACAGGGGGGCCTCGAGCAGTACTTC	CAINPQGGLEQYF
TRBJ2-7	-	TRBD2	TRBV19	TGTGCCAGTAGTATGCGGGGGGGCTTGTACGAGCAGTACTTC	CASSMRGGLYEQYF
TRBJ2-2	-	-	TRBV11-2	TGTGCCAGCAGCTTTACAGTTGCCGGGGAGCTGTTTTTT	CASSFTVAGELFF
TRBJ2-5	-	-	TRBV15	TGTGCCACCAGCAGTTCCGGAGGGTCTCAAGAGACCCAGTACTTC	CATSSSGGSQETQYF
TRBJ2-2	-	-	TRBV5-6	TGTGCCAGCAGCCCCCGGAGGGCGTTGAACACCGGGGAGCTGTTTTTT	CASSPRRALNTGELFF
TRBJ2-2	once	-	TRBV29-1	TGCAGCGTTGGGGGGAACACCGGGGAGCTGTTTTTT	CSVGGNTGELFF
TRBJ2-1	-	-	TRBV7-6	TGTGCCAGCAGCTTAACTAGCAGTTACAATGAGCAGTTCTTC	CASSLTSSYNEQFF
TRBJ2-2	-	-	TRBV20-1	TGCAGTGCTAGAGTGGGCGGGGAGCTGTTTTTT	CSARVGGELFF
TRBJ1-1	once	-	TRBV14	TGTGCCAGCAGCCAAAAGGTTCTGGGTACTGAAGCTTTCTTT	CASSQKVLGTEAFF
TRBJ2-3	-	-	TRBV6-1	TGTGCCAGCAGCTGGGGCGGCCCAACAGATACGCAGTATTTT	CASSWGGPTDTQYF
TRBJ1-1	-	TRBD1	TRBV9	TGTGCCAGCAGCGTTAGGGGACAGGTGGGATCTAGCACTGAAGCTTTCTTT	CASSVRGQVGSSTEAFF
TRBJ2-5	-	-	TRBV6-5	TGTGCCAGCAGCCGCCGGGGAGGCAACCAGTACTTC	CASSRRGGNQYF